The entry that follows covers one TCR beta chain sequence. This record belongs to a study of blood T cell repertoires in COVID-19. Study information: Donors in Cohort 3 counted as recovered after two negative PCRs, clearance, or symptom resolution.

The repertoire was sequenced with immunoSEQ multiplex PCR; TCRdb's copy has only in-frame clones and lacks some. The sample carries about 210,000 clones, approximately 90% recorded once. There are 14 residues in the CDR3. The V and J ends lost 5 bases and 2 bases, in that order; junction bases with no gene match: 7. Material for sequencing was PBMCs or T cells enriched from blood (not recorded which). This sequence was found in a woman aged 40 to 55 in a cohort exposed to, infected with or recovered from COVID-19 (not recorded which). The rearrangement links TRBV5-3 to TRBJ2-7; TRBD1 matches at 7 bases. TRBV5-3 is an ORF, and what it does is uncertain. CDR3 protein: CARRFGTEAYEQYF. The CDR3 DNA follows: TGTGCCAGAAGATTCGGGACAGAAGCCTACGAGCAGTACTTC.